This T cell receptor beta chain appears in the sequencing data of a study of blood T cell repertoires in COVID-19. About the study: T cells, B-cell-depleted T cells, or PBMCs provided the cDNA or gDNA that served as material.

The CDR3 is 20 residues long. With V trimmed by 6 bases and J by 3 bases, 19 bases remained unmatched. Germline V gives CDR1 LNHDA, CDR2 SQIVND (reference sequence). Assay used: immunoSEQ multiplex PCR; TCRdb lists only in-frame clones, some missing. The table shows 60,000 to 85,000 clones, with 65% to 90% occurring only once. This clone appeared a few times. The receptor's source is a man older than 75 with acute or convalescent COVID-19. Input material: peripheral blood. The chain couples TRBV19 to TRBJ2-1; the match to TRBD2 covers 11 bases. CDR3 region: CASSISVAGGGPYYYNEQFF. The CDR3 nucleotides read TGTGCCAGTAGCATATCGGTAGCGGGAGGGGGCCCCTACTACTACAATGAGCAGTTCTTC.